A selection of T cell receptor beta chains follows, all from one sample in a study of cytomegalovirus exposure and HLA in healthy donors. Measured with immunoSEQ multiplex PCR; TCRdb has only the in-frame clones, and not every one. The sample includes 160,000 or so clones, 60% to 80% of them seen just once. Sequencing used PBMCs. These receptors came from a male donor in good health and CMV-seronegative. The conserved cysteine and the conserved F or W are not part of the CDR3 here. Rows give clone size only sometimes, using once, few, many, or a class for an expanded clone.

J	size	V	CDR3
TRBJ2-7	NA	TRBV6-6	ASSYSEFSYEQY
TRBJ2-6	NA	TRBV5-1	ASSLVSGGPSSGANVLT
TRBJ1-1	NA	TRBV6-1	ASTHGGDTEAF
TRBJ2-1	NA	TRBV5-1	ASKFREEYNEQF
TRBJ2-7	NA	TRBV28	ASSFDASSYEQY
TRBJ2-7	NA	TRBV2	ASSELRGGTYEQY
TRBJ1-6	NA	TRBV27	ASSLTPPRVRGSPLH
TRBJ2-2	once	TRBV19	ASSMDGVRELF
TRBJ2-2	NA	TRBV5-1	ASRPGSPDTGELF
TRBJ2-4	NA	TRBV7-9	ASSMGTSGRFIQY